These 25 T cell receptor beta chains originate from one sample sequenced in a study of control samples from healthy donors and cancer patients. Assay: immunoSEQ multiplex PCR; the TCRdb copy retains only in-frame clones and omits some. The top ten hold 4.5% to 7% of the sample, which has some 130,000 clones, roughly 92% seen once. The sequenced sample was blood. The receptors come from a man between 18 and 35 years old in good health.

The chain recombines TRBV27 with TRBJ2-2; tentatively, D is TRBD2 (6 bases). V lost 3 bases, J lost 3 bases, and 11 bases lay in between. Per the germline V gene, CDR1 is MNHEY and CDR2 is SMNVEV (reference sequence). There are 15 residues in the CDR3. CDR3 nucleotide sequence: TGTGCCAGCAGTTTGGAGGGGCTTTACACCGGGGAGCTGTTTTTT. Its protein is CASSLEGLYTGELFF.

V is TRBV25-1 and J is TRBJ1-5; 9 bases are shared with TRBD1. The CDR3 consists of 13 residues. Per germline, CDR1 MGHDK and CDR2 SYGVNS. With 8 bases clipped from V and 6 bases from J, the junction kept 5 bases outside the gene matches. CDR3 nucleotide sequence: TGTGCCAGCTCGGGACAGGGAGGTCAGCCCCAGCATTTT. Encoded protein: CASSGQGGQPQHF.

The chain combines TRBV19 with TRBJ1-1; no firm D call. V was pared by 2 bases and J by 8 bases, with 12 bases between. The CDR3 length is 13 residues. CDR1 is LNHDA, CDR2 SQIVND, per germline (reference sequence). CDR3 amino acids: CASSITGISEAFF. In nucleotides, the CDR3 is TGTGCCAGTAGTATAACGGGGATTTCCGAAGCTTTCTTT.

In regard to this clone: Other DNA sequences of this sample code for an identical CDR3. The CDR3: CASRRDSNYGYTF. CDR3 nucleotide sequence: TGTGCCAGCAGACGGGACAGCAACTATGGCTACACCTTC. This chain links TRBV6-5 with TRBJ1-2; TRBD1 agrees at 7 bases. The V gene's germline CDR1 is MNHEY and CDR2 SVGAGI. This CDR3 spans 13 amino acids. J gave up 2 bases and V 6 bases, and 3 bases lay outside the gene matches.

The chain joins TRBV5-5 to TRBJ2-7; the match to TRBD1 covers 7 bases. Trimming at V came to 3 bases and at J to 4 bases, leaving 7 bases not matched to a gene. CDR1 is SGHKS and CDR2 is YYEKEE in the germline V gene (reference sequence). The CDR3 loop spans 14 amino acids. CDR3 DNA sequence: TGTGCCAGCAGCTCTACCGGGACAGATTACGAGCAGTACTTC. Translated: CASSSTGTDYEQYF.

The V gene is TRBV9, the J gene TRBJ1-2; 7 bases are shared with TRBD1. Trimming at V came to 4 bases and at J to 3 bases, leaving 6 bases not matched to a gene. CDR1 and CDR2 from the germline V gene are SGDLS and YYNGEE. CDR3 length: 14 amino acids. The CDR3 loop reads CASSPSGTDYGYTF. The CDR3 DNA is TGTGCCAGCAGCCCCTCCGGGACAGACTATGGCTACACCTTC.

This sequence joins TRBV20-1 and TRBJ2-5; perhaps D is TRBD1 or TRBD2 (6 bases each). From germline, CDR1 is DFQATT and CDR2 SNEGSKA (reference sequence). The CDR3 is made up of 11 amino acids. V was cut by 6 bases and J by 5 bases, with 10 bases left in between. As DNA, the CDR3 is TGCAGTGCCGGGGGCGGGGAGACCCAGTACTTC. Protein sequence: CSAGGGETQYF.

The chain is built from TRBV28 and TRBJ1-5; D perhaps matches TRBD1 (6 bases). The CDR3 runs 16 residues. The germline gives CDR1 MDHEN, CDR2 SYDVKM. V was clipped by 2 bases and J by 9 bases, with 20 bases between them. The CDR3 reads CASSLPPGGGILPQHF. The CDR3 DNA reads as TGTGCCAGCAGTTTACCCCCCGGGGGCGGGATCTTGCCCCAGCATTTT.

The rearrangement uses TRBV6-5 and TRBJ2-1; 7 bases align to TRBD1. CDR1 is MNHEY, CDR2 SVGAGI, per germline. The CDR3 consists of 13 residues. V shed 5 bases and J 10 bases; nucleotides not matched to a gene: 8. CDR3 nucleotide sequence: TGTGCCAGCAGTCGAACTACAGGGGCCGAGCAGTTCTTC. It is translated as CASSRTTGAEQFF.

The V gene is TRBV7-3, the J gene TRBJ2-7; D is unresolved. Between the trimmed V and J ends, which lost 1 base and 3 bases, there was a span of 1 base. Germline values: CDR1 SGHTA, CDR2 FQGTGA. The CDR3 is 11 amino acids. CDR3 sequence (DNA): TGTGCCAGCAGCTTAAACTACGAGCAGTACTTC. Encoded protein: CASSLNYEQYF.

The chain couples TRBV7-9 to TRBJ2-1; possible D gene TRBD1, 5 bases. The CDR3 covers 11 residues. Germline values: CDR1 SEHNR, CDR2 FQNEAQ (reference sequence). Trimming pared 5 bases from V and 11 bases from J, leaving 10 bases between. CDR3 sequence: CASSPDKQQFF. DNA for the CDR3: TGTGCCAGCAGCCCGGACAAGCAGCAGTTCTTC. Based on the CDR3 plus reference TRBV7-9 and TRBJ2-1, the full variable domain is DTGVSQNPRHKITKRGQNVTFRCDPISEHNRLYWYRQTLGQGPEFLTYFQNEAQLEKSRLLSDRFSAERPKGSFSTLEIQRTEQGDSAMYLCASSPDKQQFFGPGTRLTVL.

This CDR3 is CAWSSSPVGTEAFF. The CDR3 DNA is TGTGCCTGGAGTAGTTCCCCGGTGGGCACTGAAGCTTTCTTT. This chain connects TRBV30 to TRBJ1-1, with D hard to call. V was pared by 2 bases and J by 4 bases, with 14 bases between. Germline V gives CDR1 GTSNPN, CDR2 SVGIG (reference sequence). The CDR3 totals 14 residues.

V gene TRBV7-6 combines with J gene TRBJ1-2, with D perhaps TRBD1 (5 bases). Trimming pared 5 bases from V and 5 bases from J, leaving 12 bases between. CDR3 size: 13 residues. Germline values: CDR1 SGHVS, CDR2 FNYEAQ. DNA for the CDR3: TGTGCCAGCAGCACCGGGACGGAGTATGGCTACACCTTC. Its translation is CASSTGTEYGYTF.

The rearrangement links TRBV6-6 to TRBJ1-1, with TRBD1 as a possible D gene (6 bases). This CDR3 has 13 amino acids. V lost 8 bases to trimming and J lost 1 base, with 11 bases between them. CDR1 is MNHNY and CDR2 is SVGAGI in the germline V gene (reference sequence). The CDR3: CASRGGWNTEAFF. CDR3 nucleotides: TGTGCCAGCCGGGGGGGCTGGAACACTGAAGCTTTCTTT.

This chain uses TRBV30 with TRBJ2-2; 8 bases fit TRBD1. The ends lost 7 bases at V and 4 bases at J; junction bases unmatched: 8. CDR1 is GTSNPN, CDR2 SVGIG, per germline (reference sequence). This CDR3 has 14 amino acids. The CDR3 loop reads CAYTITGGTGELFF. The CDR3 DNA sequence: TGTGCCTACACAATAACAGGGGGCACCGGGGAGCTGTTTTTT. Looking up the rest from reference TRBV30 and TRBJ2-2 gives the full variable domain: SQTIHQWPATLVQPVGSPLSLECTVEGTSNPNLYWYRQAAGRGLQLLFYSVGIGQISSEVPQNLSASRPQDRQFILSSKKLLLSDSGFYLCAYTITGGTGELFFGEGSRLTVL.

The V gene is TRBV7-6, the J gene TRBJ1-1, with D possibly TRBD1 on 6 matching bases. Germline assignment: CDR1 SGHVS and CDR2 FNYEAQ. The V gene lost 3 bases and the J gene lost 0 bases, with 11 bases spanning the gap. The length of the CDR3 is 15 residues. The CDR3 DNA reads TGTGCCAGCAGCTTGGGGGCAGGGCTGAACACTGAAGCTTTCTTT. Translating it yields CASSLGAGLNTEAFF.

The V and J genes are TRBV27 and TRBJ2-1; the match to TRBD1 covers 10 bases. The CDR3 totals 16 residues. The germline CDR1 and CDR2 sequences are MNHEY and SMNVEV (reference sequence). The V and J ends lost 5 bases and 1 base, in that order; junction bases with no gene match: 5. For the CDR3, the DNA is TGTGCCAGCAGTAAGCCGGGACAGGGGTCCTACAATGAGCAGTTCTTC. Translation gives CASSKPGQGSYNEQFF.

The chain carries TRBV2 and TRBJ2-7; no definite D call. V lost 3 bases and J 7 bases, leaving 7 bases between the germline ends. Looked up from germline, CDR1 is SNHLY and CDR2 is FYNNEI. This CDR3 region has 11 residues. CDR3 in DNA: TGTGCCAGCAGTGAGGTGGGAGAGCAGTACTTC. Translating it yields CASSEVGEQYF.

The rearrangement joins TRBV6-1 to TRBJ1-5, with D maybe TRBD1 (5 bases). Germline loops: CDR1 MNHNS, CDR2 SASEGT. This CDR3 spans 17 amino acids. The V end lost 4 bases, the J end lost 4 bases, and 20 bases lay between the germline ends. Here the CDR3 DNA reads TGTGCCAGCAGTGGTTCAGGAGTTAGGGGCTCTAATCAGCCCCAGCATTTT. Its translation is CASSGSGVRGSNQPQHF.

This clone was seen only a few times. The genes are TRBV7-2 and TRBJ2-7, with 7 bases identical to TRBD2. The CDR3 is 13 residues long. Germline-derived CDR1 and CDR2 are SGHTA and FQGNSA. With V trimmed by 5 bases and J by 7 bases, 8 bases remained unmatched. The CDR3 spells CASSADRGDEQYF. In DNA, the CDR3 is TGTGCCAGCAGCGCGGACCGGGGGGATGAGCAGTACTTC. Together with reference TRBV7-2 and TRBJ2-7, the CDR3 gives the full variable domain: GAGVSQSPSNKVTEKGKDVELRCDPISGHTALYWYRQSLGQGLEFLIYFQGNSAPDKSGLPSDRFSAERTGGSVSTLTIQRTQQEDSAVYLCASSADRGDEQYFGPGTRLTVT.

The gene calls are TRBV18 and TRBJ2-6, with D maybe TRBD1 (6 bases). Trimming left V 3 bases short and J 4 bases short, with 16 bases between. Looked up from germline, CDR1 is KGHSH and CDR2 is LQKENI. The CDR3 is made up of 17 amino acids. The CDR3 region is CASSPYTQGPGANVLTF. The CDR3 DNA follows: TGTGCCAGCTCACCGTATACACAGGGCCCAGGGGCCAACGTCCTGACTTTC.

The J gene is TRBJ1-3, the V gene TRBV19; D is undetermined. The V gene lost 4 bases and the J gene lost 4 bases, with 14 bases spanning the gap. The CDR3 extends over 15 amino acids. CDR1 and CDR2 (germline): LNHDA, SQIVND (reference sequence). The CDR3 coding sequence is TGTGCCAGTAGTAGGGCGGCAGACAAAGGAAACACCATATATTTT. Amino acid sequence: CASSRAADKGNTIYF. Combining the CDR3 with reference TRBV19 and TRBJ1-3 gives the whole variable domain DGGITQSPKYLFRKEGQNVTLSCEQNLNHDAMYWYRQDPGQGLRLIYYSQIVNDFQKGDIAEGYSVSREKKESFPLTVTSAQKNPTAFYLCASSRAADKGNTIYFGEGSWLTVV.

This chain links TRBV7-2 with TRBJ1-4; D perhaps matches TRBD1 (6 bases). CDR1 SGHTA and CDR2 FQGNSA come from the germline V gene. V shed 3 bases and J shed 3 bases, with 11 bases lying between them. The CDR3 extends over 15 amino acids. CDR3 nucleotide sequence: TGTGCCAGCAGCTTGAGGGGGGCGGCTAATGAAAAACTGTTTTTT. Translation: CASSLRGAANEKLFF.

The gene calls are TRBV4-1 and TRBJ2-1; a possible D gene is TRBD1 (6 bases). V was clipped by 3 bases and J by 6 bases, with 21 bases between them. The germline V gene has CDR1 MGHRA and CDR2 YSYEKL. CDR3 size: 17 residues. The CDR3 coding sequence is TGCGCCAGCAGCCACACCCGAGCGCGGACAGAAAGCAATGAGCAGTTCTTC. Its translation is CASSHTRARTESNEQFF.

J is TRBJ2-5 and V is TRBV9; D is unclear. This CDR3 comprises 14 residues. In germline, CDR1 is SGDLS, CDR2 YYNGEE. Trimming cost V 0 bases and J 2 bases, with 8 bases left between them. The CDR3, as DNA: TGTGCCAGCAGCGTAGAGGTGGGTCAAGAGACCCAGTACTTC. Translated, it gives CASSVEVGQETQYF. Variable domain in full (rest from reference TRBV9 and TRBJ2-5): DSGVTQTPKHLITATGQRVTLRCSPRSGDLSVYWYQQSLDQGLQFLIQYYNGEERAKGNILERFSAQQFPDLHSELNLSSLELGDSALYFCASSVEVGQETQYFGPGTRLLVL.